This TCR beta chain was sequenced during a study of Graves' ophthalmopathy and Graves' hyperthyroidism. Ophthalmopathy donors' eye disease showed moderate-to-severe activity, CAS of at least 3, NOSPECS of at least 4 and duration under 3 months. The PBMCs used were ones drawn from 10 ml of fresh peripheral blood. The sequenced template was RNA, covering the TCR beta CDR3 region. HTBI primers served in a first-round RT-PCR, which a second-round multiplex PCR followed. TCRdb recomputed calls from the multiplex PCR reads with MiXCR, one row per CDR3 protein. This sample yields around 600,000 distinct CDR3 sequences, of which 35% to 45% are seen a single time; 2.5% to 3.5% belongs to the top ten. The sample was peripheral blood. The TCR was taken from an adult man with Graves' ophthalmopathy.

The CDR3 DNA is TGTGCCAGCAGTTTACAGGGACAGACCTATGGCTACACCTTC. The encoded protein is CASSLQGQTYGYTF. This rearrangement joins TRBV12-3 or TRBV12-4 to TRBJ1-2; 7 nucleotides align to TRBD1. The CDR3 contains 14 residues. V gave up 2 bases and J gave up 4 bases; unmatched junction bases: 4.